The entry below describes one TCR beta chain. What it binds is not known. The sample comes from a study of CD8+ T cells in alopecia areata. Study findings and constraints: As there was one nonresponder, how baseline CD8+ expansion relates to response remains uncertain.

V trimming: 6 bases; J trimming: 0 bases; junction bases outside the gene matches: 7. Germline V CDR1 and CDR2: SQVTM, ANQGSEA. This CDR3 region has 15 residues. Extraction and reverse transcription of RNA yielded cDNA as the sequencing template. TCRdb keeps only in-frame clones here, not all; method: immunoSEQ multiplex PCR. This table holds around 200,000 clones, 45% to 65% found once. Noted treatment: oral pan-JAK inhibitor, 5-10 mg twice daily. This TCR was sampled from a human donor with alopecia areata. J is TRBJ2-3 and V is TRBV29-1, with 9 bases lining up with TRBD2. Sequencing was performed on CD4+ T cells sorted from blood, taken at week 4, from a patient treated with tofacitinib. DNA of the CDR3: TGCAGCGTGGAACCCACTAGCGGGAGCACAGATACGCAGTATTTT. Residues: CSVEPTSGSTDTQYF.